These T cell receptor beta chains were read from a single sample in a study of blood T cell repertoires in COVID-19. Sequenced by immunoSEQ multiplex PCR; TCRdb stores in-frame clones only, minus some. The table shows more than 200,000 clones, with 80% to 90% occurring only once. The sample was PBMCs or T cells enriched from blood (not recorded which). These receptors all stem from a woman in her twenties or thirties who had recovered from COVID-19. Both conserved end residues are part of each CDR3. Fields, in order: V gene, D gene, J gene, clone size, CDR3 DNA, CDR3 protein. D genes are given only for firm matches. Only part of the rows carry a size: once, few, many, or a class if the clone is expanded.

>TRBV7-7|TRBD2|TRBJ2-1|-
TGTGCTAGCAGCTCCTCTAGCGGGGAATACAATGAGCAGTTCTTC
CASSSSSGEYNEQFF
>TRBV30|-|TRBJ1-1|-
TGTGCCTGGAGTGGGGGGGACTACGGAGCTTTCTTT
CAWSGGDYGAFF
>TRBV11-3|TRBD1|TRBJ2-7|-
TGTGCCAGCAGCCGGACAGGGGGCGCACGGTCCGAGCAGTACTTC
CASSRTGGARSEQYF
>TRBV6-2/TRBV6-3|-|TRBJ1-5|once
TGTGCCAGCAGTTACTTTGGGCCGGATAGCAATCAGCCCCAGCATTTT
CASSYFGPDSNQPQHF
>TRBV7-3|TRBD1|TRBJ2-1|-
TGTGCCAGCAGTTCTCAGGGGGCGTTGTATTACAATGAGCAGTTCTTC
CASSSQGALYYNEQFF
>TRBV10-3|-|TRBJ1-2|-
TGTGCCATCAGTGAGGGCCCTAACTATGGCTACACCTTC
CAISEGPNYGYTF
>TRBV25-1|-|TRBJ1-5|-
TGTGCCAGCAGTGATACGGGGGGAGATTCGGACAATCAGCCCCAGCATTTT
CASSDTGGDSDNQPQHF
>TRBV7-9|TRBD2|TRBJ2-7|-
TGTGCCAGCACCCCCCTCAGCGGGAGGGCCTTCGAGCAGTACTTC
CASTPLSGRAFEQYF
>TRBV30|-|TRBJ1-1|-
TGTGCCTGGGGTCGTGGGGCCTTGAACACTGAAGCTTTCTTT
CAWGRGALNTEAFF
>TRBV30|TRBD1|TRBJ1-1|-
TGTGCCTGGAGTGTACGGACAGGGGGTATGGCGGACACTGAAGCTTTCTTT
CAWSVRTGGMADTEAFF
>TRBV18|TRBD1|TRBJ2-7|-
TGTGCCAGTCGCGGAGGGGACAGGGAACAGCAGTTATCCTACGAGCAGTACTTC
CASRGGDREQQLSYEQYF
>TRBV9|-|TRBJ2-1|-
TGTGCCAGCAGCGAACGGACTAACAATGAGCAGTTCTTC
CASSERTNNEQFF
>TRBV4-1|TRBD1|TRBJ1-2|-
TGCGCCAGCAGCCAAGATGGGGCAGGGGGCGCATATGGCTACACCTTC
CASSQDGAGGAYGYTF
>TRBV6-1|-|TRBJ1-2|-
TGTGCCAGCAGTGAAGGAGGGCCGGAAGGCTACACCTTC
CASSEGGPEGYTF
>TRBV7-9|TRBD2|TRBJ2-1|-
TGTGCCAGCAGCTCTTCTAGCGGCCCCTACAATGAGCAGTTCTTC
CASSSSSGPYNEQFF
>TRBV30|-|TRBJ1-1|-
TGTGCCTGGAGTGTTCTTAGGAACACTGAAGCTTTCTTT
CAWSVLRNTEAFF
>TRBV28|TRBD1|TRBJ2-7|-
TGTGCCAGCAGTCCGCGCCGACAGGGGAGCTACGAGCAGTACTTC
CASSPRRQGSYEQYF
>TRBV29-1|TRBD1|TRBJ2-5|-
TGCAGCGTTGATGGACAGGGAAGTAGGGAGACCCAGTACTTC
CSVDGQGSRETQYF
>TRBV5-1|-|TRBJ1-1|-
TGCGCCAGCAGCTTGACAGGGTTAAATTGGATGAACACTGAAGCTTTCTTT
CASSLTGLNWMNTEAFF
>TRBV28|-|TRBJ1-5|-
TGTGCCAGCAGTTCACACAGGGAGCCGGGTGGTCAGCCCCAGCATTTT
CASSSHREPGGQPQHF
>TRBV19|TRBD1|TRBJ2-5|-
TGTGCCAGTAGTATAGGTGGGACAGATTCGGGGACCCAGTACTTC
CASSIGGTDSGTQYF
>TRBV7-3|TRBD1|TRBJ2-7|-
TGTGCCAGCAGCTTAGCGGGACAGGGGATGGACGAGCAGTACTTC
CASSLAGQGMDEQYF
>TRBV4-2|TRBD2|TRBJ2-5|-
TGTGCCAGCAGCCAAGATGAAGGAAGCGGGAGGGGCGTGGAGACCCAGTACTTC
CASSQDEGSGRGVETQYF
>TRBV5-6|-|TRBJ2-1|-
TGTGCCAGCAGCCCAAGGGGCGCATCGCAGTTCTTC
CASSPRGASQFF
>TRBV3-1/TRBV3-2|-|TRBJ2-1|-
TGTGCCAGCGGTGTAGAGCGGTACAATGAGCAGTTCTTC
CASGVERYNEQFF
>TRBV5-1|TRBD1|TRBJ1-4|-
TGCGCCAGCAGCTTGGGACAGGGTACTAATGAAAAACTGTTTTTT
CASSLGQGTNEKLFF
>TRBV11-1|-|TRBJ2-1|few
TGTGCCAGCAGCTTATGGCGGCGCTCCTACAATGAGCAGTTCTTC
CASSLWRRSYNEQFF
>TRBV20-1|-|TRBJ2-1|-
TGCAGTGCTAGTAGGGTGGCGCGGGATGAGCAGTTCTTC
CSASRVARDEQFF
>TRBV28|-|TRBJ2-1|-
TGTGCCAGCAGTTCGGATAGCCGATACAATGAGCAGTTCTTC
CASSSDSRYNEQFF
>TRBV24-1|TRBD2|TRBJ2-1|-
TGTGCCACCAGTGACCGACTAGCGGGGGTCGTCAATGAGCAGTTCTTC
CATSDRLAGVVNEQFF
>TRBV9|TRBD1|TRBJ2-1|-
TGTGCCAGCAGCGCACCCACAGGGGGCAAGAGCTCCTACAATGAGCAGTTCTTC
CASSAPTGGKSSYNEQFF
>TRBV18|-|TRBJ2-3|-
TGTGCCAGCTCACCGGGTGGGACAAACACAGATACGCAGTATTTT
CASSPGGTNTDTQYF